This note documents a single T cell receptor beta chain sequence. The data were obtained in a study of cytomegalovirus exposure and HLA in healthy donors. 13 Jbeta primers and 60 Vbeta primers were used for the PCR. Measured with immunoSEQ multiplex PCR; TCRdb has only the in-frame clones, and not every one. The table includes 100,000 to 150,000 clones, 83% detected once. The CDR3 is made up of 14 amino acids. V was shortened by 5 bases and J by 3 bases, with 14 bases between the two germline ends. Per the germline V gene, CDR1 is SGHRS and CDR2 is YFSETQ. The J gene is TRBJ1-2, the V gene TRBV5-1; possible D gene TRBD1, 6 bases. The sample taken for sequencing was PBMCs. The TCR was taken from a woman aged 40 to 55 in good health and CMV-seropositive. CDR3 DNA: TGCGCCAGCAGAGAGGACAGCTCTTACTATGGCTACACCTTC. Translation: CASREDSSYYGYTF. Combining the CDR3 with reference TRBV5-1 and TRBJ1-2 gives the whole variable domain KAGVTQTPRYLIKTRGQQVTLSCSPISGHRSVSWYQQTPGQGLQFLFEYFSETQRNKGNFPGRFSGRQFSNSRSEMNVSTLELGDSALYLCASREDSSYYGYTFGSGTRLTVV.